This record concerns one T cell receptor beta chain sequence. There are 19 residues in the CDR3. Germline trimming cut 0 bases from V and 9 bases from J; bases unmatched to any gene: 18. CDR1 and CDR2 (germline): GTSNPN, SVGIG (reference sequence). The primer mix had 60 Vbeta and 13 Jbeta primers. The repertoire was sequenced with immunoSEQ multiplex PCR; TCRdb's copy has only in-frame clones and lacks some. The sample lists about 120,000 clones, nearly 65% seen once, with 9% to 10% in the top ten. The data stem from a study of cytomegalovirus exposure and HLA in healthy donors. Sequencing used PBMCs. J is TRBJ2-1 and V is TRBV30; 12 bases map to TRBD2. The sequence was obtained from a middle-aged man in good health and CMV-seropositive. DNA of the CDR3: TGTGCCTGGAGTGTAAGGCGAAGGACTAGCGGGATTCCAAGGGGTGAGCAGTTCTTC. It translates to CAWSVRRRTSGIPRGEQFF.